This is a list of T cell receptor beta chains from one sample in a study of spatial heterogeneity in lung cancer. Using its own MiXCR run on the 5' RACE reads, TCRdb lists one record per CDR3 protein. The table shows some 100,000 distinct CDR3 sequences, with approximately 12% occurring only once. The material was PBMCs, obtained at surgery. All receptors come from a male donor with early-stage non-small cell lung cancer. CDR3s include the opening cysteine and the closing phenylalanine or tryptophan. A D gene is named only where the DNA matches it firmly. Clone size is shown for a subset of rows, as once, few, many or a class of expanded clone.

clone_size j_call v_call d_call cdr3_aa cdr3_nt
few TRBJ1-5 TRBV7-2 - CASSLVLTDNQPQHF TGTGCCAGCAGCTTAGTTTTGACAGACAATCAGCCCCAGCATTTT
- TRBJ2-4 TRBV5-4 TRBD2 CASSLDREGAKNIQYF TGTGCCAGCAGCTTGGATAGGGAGGGGGCCAAAAACATTCAGTACTTC
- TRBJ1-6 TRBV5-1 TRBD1 CASSRGQGHSPLHF TGCGCCAGCAGCCGGGGACAGGGGCATTCACCCCTCCACTTT
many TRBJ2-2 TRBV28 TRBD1 CASSFRRGSPGELFF TGTGCCAGCAGTTTCCGCAGGGGGAGCCCCGGGGAGCTGTTTTTT
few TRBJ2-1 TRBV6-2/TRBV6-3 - CASSPGSSPFYNEQFF TGTGCCAGCAGTCCTGGATCATCTCCCTTCTACAATGAGCAGTTCTTC
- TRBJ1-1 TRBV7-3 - CASGKGFNTEAFF TGTGCCAGCGGGAAGGGTTTCAACACTGAAGCTTTCTTT
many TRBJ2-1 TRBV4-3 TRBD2 CASSQDQTAGYNEQFF TGCGCCAGCAGCCAAGATCAGACAGCGGGGTACAATGAGCAGTTCTTC
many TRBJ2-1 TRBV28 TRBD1 CASTGTDSYNEQFF TGTGCCAGCACCGGGACAGACTCCTACAATGAGCAGTTCTTC
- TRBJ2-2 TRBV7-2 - CASSPSWSPPTGEQFF TGTGCCAGCAGTCCCTCTTGGAGTCCCCCAACCGGGGAGCAGTTTTTT
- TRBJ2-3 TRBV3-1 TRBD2 CASSQTLAGGTDMQYF TGTGCCAGCAGTCAGACCCTAGCGGGAGGCACAGATATGCAGTATTTT
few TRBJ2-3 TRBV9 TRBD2 CASSVTLVGGGSTDTQYF TGTGCCAGCAGCGTGACCCTGGTCGGGGGGGGAAGCACAGATACGCAGTATTTT
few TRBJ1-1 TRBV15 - CATSRKVQTEAFF TGTGCCACCAGCAGGAAAGTGCAAACTGAAGCTTTCTTT
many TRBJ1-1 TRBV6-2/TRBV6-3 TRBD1 CASSYSSRGLPEAFF TGTGCCAGCAGTTACTCGTCCAGGGGGCTACCTGAAGCTTTCTTT
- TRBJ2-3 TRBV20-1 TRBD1 CSAFPGTGAGGTQYF TGCAGTGCGTTCCCCGGGACAGGGGCCGGTGGAACGCAGTATTTT
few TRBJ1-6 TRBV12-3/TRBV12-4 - CASSFQGLTNNSPLHF TGTGCCAGCAGTTTCCAGGGACTCACTAATAATTCACCCCTCCACTTT
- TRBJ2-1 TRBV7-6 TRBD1 CASSHRDRESDEQFF TGTGCCAGCAGCCACCGGGACAGGGAATCCGATGAGCAGTTCTTC
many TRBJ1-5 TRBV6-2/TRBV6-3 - CASTGGNSNQPQHF TGTGCCAGCACCGGCGGGAATAGCAATCAGCCCCAGCATTTT
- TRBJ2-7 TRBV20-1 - CSAAGSPFDEQYF TGCAGTGCTGCCGGGTCGCCCTTCGACGAGCAGTACTTC
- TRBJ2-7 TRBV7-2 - CASSLALRTRGQYF TGTGCCAGCAGCTTAGCGCTTAGGACCCGAGGGCAGTACTTC
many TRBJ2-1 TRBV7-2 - CASSLGPGSEYEQFF TGTGCCAGCAGCTTAGGCCCGGGAAGCGAGTATGAGCAGTTCTTC
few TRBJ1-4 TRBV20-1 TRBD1 CSARDRLGWEEKLFF TGCAGTGCTAGGGACAGGCTGGGGTGGGAGGAAAAACTGTTTTTT
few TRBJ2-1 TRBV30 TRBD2 CACNTAGGYNEQFF TGTGCCTGCAATACAGCGGGAGGGTACAATGAGCAGTTCTTC